The sequence of this T cell receptor beta chain was determined in a study of T and B cells in COVID-19 patients. The study's findings and limits: Clonality of TRB repertoires was high in active COVID-19; recovery brought above-healthy diversity and richness. Symptomatic-phase blood samples from mildly ill patients and early samples from severe cases were scarce.

TRB was amplified from about 260-540 ng of blood genomic DNA. BIOMED2 TRB-A/B primer pools were used in multiplex TRB PCR. TCRdb used MiXCR to reprocess the multiplex PCR reads, holding one entry per CDR3 protein. This sample has about 8,200 distinct CDR3 sequences, with about 38% found just once. As regards this clonotype: Its specificity is unknown.

Between the trimmed V and J ends, which lost 5 bases and 3 bases, there was a span of 11 bases. Germline loops: CDR1 SGHNT, CDR2 YYREEE (reference sequence). The CDR3 is 13 residues long. The chain couples TRBV5-4 to TRBJ1-1, with D uncertain. The clonotype originates from a human donor who had recovered from COVID-19. Sequencing was performed on blood. In nucleotides, the CDR3 is TGTGCCAGCAGGGTTTTGCCGGACACTGAAGCTTTCTTT. Protein product: CASRVLPDTEAFF.